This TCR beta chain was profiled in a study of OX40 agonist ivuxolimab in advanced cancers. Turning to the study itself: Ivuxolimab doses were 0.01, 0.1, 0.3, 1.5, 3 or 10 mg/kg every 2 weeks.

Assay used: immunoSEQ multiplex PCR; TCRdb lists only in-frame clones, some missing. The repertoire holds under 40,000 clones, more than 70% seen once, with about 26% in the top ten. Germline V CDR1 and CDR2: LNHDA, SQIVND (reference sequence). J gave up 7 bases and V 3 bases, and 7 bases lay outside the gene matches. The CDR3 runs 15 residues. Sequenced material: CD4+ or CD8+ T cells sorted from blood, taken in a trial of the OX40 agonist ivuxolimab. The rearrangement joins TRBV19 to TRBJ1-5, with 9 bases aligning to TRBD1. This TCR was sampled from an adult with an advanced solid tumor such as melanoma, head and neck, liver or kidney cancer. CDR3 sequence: CASSMWTGAAQPQHF. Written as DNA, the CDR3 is TGTGCCAGTAGTATGTGGACAGGGGCTGCCCAGCCCCAGCATTTT.